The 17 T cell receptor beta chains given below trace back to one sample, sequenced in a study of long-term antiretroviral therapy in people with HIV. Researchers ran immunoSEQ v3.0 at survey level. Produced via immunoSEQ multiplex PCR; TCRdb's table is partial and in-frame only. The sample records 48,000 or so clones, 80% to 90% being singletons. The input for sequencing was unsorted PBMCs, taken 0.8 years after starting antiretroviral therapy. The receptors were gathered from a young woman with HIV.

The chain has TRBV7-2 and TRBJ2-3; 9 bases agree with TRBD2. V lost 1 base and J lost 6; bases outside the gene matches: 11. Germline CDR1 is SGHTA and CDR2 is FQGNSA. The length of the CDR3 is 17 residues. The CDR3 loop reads CASSLGGRAEVGDTQYF. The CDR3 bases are TGTGCCAGCAGCTTAGGCGGGAGGGCCGAGGTAGGGGATACGCAGTATTTT.

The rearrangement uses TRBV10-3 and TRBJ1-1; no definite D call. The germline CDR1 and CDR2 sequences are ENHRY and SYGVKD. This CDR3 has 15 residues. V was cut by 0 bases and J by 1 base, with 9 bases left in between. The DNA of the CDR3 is TGTGCCATCAGTGAGTCGCCCGGGGAGAACACTGAAGCTTTCTTT. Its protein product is CAISESPGENTEAFF.

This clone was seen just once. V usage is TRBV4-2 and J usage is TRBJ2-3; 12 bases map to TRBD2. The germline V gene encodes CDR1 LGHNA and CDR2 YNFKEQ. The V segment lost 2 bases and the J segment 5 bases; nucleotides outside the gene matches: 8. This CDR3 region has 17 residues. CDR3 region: CASSQPTSGSSGDTQYF. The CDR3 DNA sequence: TGTGCCAGCAGCCAACCGACTAGCGGGAGTTCTGGAGATACGCAGTATTTT.

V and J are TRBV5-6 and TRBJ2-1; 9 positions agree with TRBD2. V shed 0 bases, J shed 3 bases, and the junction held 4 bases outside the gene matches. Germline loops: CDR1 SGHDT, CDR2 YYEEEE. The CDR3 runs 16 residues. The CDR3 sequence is CASSLASGMVYNEQFF. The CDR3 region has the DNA TGTGCCAGCAGCTTGGCTAGCGGGATGGTCTACAATGAGCAGTTCTTC.

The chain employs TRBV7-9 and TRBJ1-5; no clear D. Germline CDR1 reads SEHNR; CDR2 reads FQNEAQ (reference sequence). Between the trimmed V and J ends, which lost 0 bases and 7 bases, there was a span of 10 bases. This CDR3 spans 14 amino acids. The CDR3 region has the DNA TGTGCCAGCAGCTTAGCCCAGGTTGGACAGCCCCAGCATTTT. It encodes CASSLAQVGQPQHF.

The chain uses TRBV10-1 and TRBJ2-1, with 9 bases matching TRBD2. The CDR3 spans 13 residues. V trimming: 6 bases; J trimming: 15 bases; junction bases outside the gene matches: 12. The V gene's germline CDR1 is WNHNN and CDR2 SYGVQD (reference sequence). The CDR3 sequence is CASSSPSGILRFF. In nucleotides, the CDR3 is TGCGCCAGCAGCTCCCCTAGCGGGATTCTTCGGTTCTTC.

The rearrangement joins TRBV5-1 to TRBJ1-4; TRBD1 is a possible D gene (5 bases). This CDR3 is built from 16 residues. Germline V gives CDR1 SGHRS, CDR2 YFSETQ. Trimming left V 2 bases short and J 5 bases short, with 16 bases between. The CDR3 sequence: CASSFSGQGSNEKLFF. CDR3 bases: TGCGCCAGCAGCTTCTCTGGGCAGGGATCAAATGAAAAACTGTTTTTT.

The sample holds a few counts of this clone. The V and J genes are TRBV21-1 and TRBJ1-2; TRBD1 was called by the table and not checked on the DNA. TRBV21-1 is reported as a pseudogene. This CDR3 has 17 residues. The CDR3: CASSLGAGISGSYGYTF. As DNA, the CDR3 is TGTGCCAGCAGCCTGGGGGCAGGGATATCGGGTAGCTATGGCTACACCTTC.

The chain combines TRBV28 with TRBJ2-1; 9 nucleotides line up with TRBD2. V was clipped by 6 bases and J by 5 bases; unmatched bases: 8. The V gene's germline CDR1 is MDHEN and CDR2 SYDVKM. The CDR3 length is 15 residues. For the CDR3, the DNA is TGTGCCAGCAGCCACGCTATAGCGGGAGACAATGAGCAGTTCTTC. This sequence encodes CASSHAIAGDNEQFF. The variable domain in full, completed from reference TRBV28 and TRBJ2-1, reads DVKVTQSSRYLVKRTGEKVFLECVQDMDHENMFWYRQDPGLGLRLIYFSYDVKMKEKGDIPEGYSVSREKKERFSLILESASTNQTSMYLCASSHAIAGDNEQFFGPGTRLTVL.

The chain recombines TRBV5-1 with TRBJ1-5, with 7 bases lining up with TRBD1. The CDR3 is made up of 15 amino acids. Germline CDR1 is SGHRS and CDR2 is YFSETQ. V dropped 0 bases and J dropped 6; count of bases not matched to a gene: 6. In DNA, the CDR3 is TGCGCCAGCAGCTTGGATCCAGGGGGAGGTCAGCCCCAGCATTTT. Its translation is CASSLDPGGGQPQHF.

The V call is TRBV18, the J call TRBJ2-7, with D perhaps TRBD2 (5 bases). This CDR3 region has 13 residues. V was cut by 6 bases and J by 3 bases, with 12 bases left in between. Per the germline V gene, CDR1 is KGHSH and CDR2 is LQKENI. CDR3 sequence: CASSLGRDYEQYF. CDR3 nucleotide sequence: TGTGCCAGCTCCCTAGGACGGGACTACGAGCAGTACTTC.

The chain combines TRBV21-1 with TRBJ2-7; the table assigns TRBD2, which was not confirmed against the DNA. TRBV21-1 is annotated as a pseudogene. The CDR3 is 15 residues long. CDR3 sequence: CASSKERGWSYEQYF. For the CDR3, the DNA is TGTGCCAGCAGCAAAGAACGGGGGTGGTCCTACGAGCAGTACTTC.

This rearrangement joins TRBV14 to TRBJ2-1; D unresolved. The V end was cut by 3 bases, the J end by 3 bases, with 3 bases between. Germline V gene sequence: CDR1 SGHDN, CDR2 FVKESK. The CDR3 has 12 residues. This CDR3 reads CASSQYYNEQFF. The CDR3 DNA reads TGTGCCAGCAGCCAGTACTACAATGAGCAGTTCTTC.

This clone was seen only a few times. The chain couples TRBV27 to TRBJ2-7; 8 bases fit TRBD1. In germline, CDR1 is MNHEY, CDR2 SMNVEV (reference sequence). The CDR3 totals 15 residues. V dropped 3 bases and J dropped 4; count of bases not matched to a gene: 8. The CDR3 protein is CASSFWTGFPYEQYF. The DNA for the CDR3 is TGTGCCAGCAGTTTCTGGACAGGGTTCCCTTACGAGCAGTACTTC.

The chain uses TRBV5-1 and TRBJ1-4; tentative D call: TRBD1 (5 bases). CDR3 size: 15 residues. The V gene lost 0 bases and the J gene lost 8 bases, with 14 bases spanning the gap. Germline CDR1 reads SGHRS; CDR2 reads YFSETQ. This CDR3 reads CASSLALQGYEKLFF. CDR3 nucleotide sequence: TGCGCCAGCAGCTTGGCCTTGCAGGGCTACGAAAAACTGTTTTTT.

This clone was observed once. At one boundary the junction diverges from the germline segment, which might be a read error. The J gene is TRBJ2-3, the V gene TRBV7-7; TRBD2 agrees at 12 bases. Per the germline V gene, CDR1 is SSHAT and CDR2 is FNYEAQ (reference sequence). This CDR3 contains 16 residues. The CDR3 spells CASSEGLAGTKDTQYF. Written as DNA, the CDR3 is TGTGCTAGCAGCGAAGGACTAGCGGGGACGAAAGATACGCAGTATTTT.

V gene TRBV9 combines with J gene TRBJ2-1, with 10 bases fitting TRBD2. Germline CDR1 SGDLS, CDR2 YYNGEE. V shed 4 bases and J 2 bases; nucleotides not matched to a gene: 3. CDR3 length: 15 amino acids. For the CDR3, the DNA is TGTGCCAGCAGCTCGAGCGGGAGGGCCTACAATGAGCAGTTCTTC. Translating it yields CASSSSGRAYNEQFF.